Only a few counts were recorded for the clone carrying this T cell receptor beta chain. Its target is not known. Sequenced material consisted of expressed TCRB transcripts (all of the isolated RNA was reverse transcribed). The data were produced by immunoSEQ multiplex PCR, yet TCRdb's version contains in-frame clones alone and is incomplete. The sample holds a few hundred thousand clones; about 15% are singletons and the top ten take approximately 0.021%. The data stem from a study of beta chain features in type 1 diabetes. Study results and limitations: Type 1 diabetes patients showed a moderate but significant shortening of TCRB CDR3s in all four CD4+ subsets. Unsettled here was the matter of whether HLA type influences TCRB rearrangement. The naive, central memory and Treg TCRB repertoires of patients appeared to be more similar to one another than those of healthy donors. Researchers caution that PCR might favor shorter templates, equally among patients and controls.

Staining for CD45RO/CCR7/CD25/CD127/CD95/CD27 allowed sorting of CD4+ naive, central memory, regulatory and stem cell-like memory cells. Between the trimmed V and J ends, which lost 2 bases and 0 bases, there was a span of 8 bases. Germline lookup yields CDR1 MGHRA and CDR2 YSYEKL. The CDR3 is 15 residues long. V usage is TRBV4-1 and J usage is TRBJ2-1, with a tentative D call TRBD2 (5 bases). The origin of this receptor is a man in his thirties or forties with type 1 diabetes. The sequenced material came from naive CD4+ T cells from blood. In DNA form, the CDR3 reads TGCGCCAGCAGCCAACTAACTAGCTCCTACAATGAGCAGTTCTTC. Translation: CASSQLTSSYNEQFF.